These 21 T cell receptor beta chains came from one sample sequenced in a study of T cell clonality in common variable immunodeficiency. The method was immunoSEQ multiplex PCR; TCRdb's version includes in-frame clones alone and lacks a portion of them. The profile covers tens of thousands of clones, none occurring a single time. Input material: peripheral blood mononuclear cells. The origin of the receptors is a person aged 18-70 years in good health.

This clone was found many times. Sequencing ends 3 residues short of the CDR3 end; the germline J gene provides the rest. The J gene is TRBJ2-1, the V gene TRBV24-1; weak D call: TRBD2 (6 bases). The CDR3 has 19 amino acids. Germline loops: CDR1 KGHDR, CDR2 SFDVKD. Trimming took 4 bases from V and 0 from J, leaving 21 bases between them. CDR3 in amino acids: CATSEGRTMRLGSYNEQFF. The CDR3 DNA, read in part, is TGTGCCACCAGTGAAGGGAGGACTATGAGACTAGGCTCCTACAATGAG.

As regards this clone: With the read ending 3 residues before the CDR3 end, the germline J gene is used to fill in that end. The chain links TRBV18 to TRBJ2-5, with 8 bases lining up with TRBD1. The CDR3 is made up of 15 amino acids. The J segment lost 2 bases and the V segment lost 4 bases, leaving 6 bases of the junction unmatched. The V gene's germline CDR1 is KGHSH and CDR2 LQKENI. The CDR3 is CASSQRTGLQETQYF. CDR3 DNA (partial): TGTGCCAGCTCACAACGGACAGGGCTACAAGAGACC.

This clone was detected many times. Sequencing ends 3 residues short of the CDR3 end; the germline J gene provides the rest. The genes are TRBV7-6 and TRBJ2-5; 12 bases are a match to TRBD2. The CDR3 totals 15 residues. Germline V CDR1 and CDR2: SGHVS, FNYEAQ. V dropped 4 bases and J dropped 5; count of bases not matched to a gene: 5. The CDR3 reads CASSSLAGGTETQYF. The part of the CDR3 DNA that was read is TGTGCCAGCAGCTCCCTAGCGGGAGGGACGGAGACC.

This clone was observed at least ten times. The read terminates 3 residues before the CDR3 end, so the remaining end is supplied by the germline J gene. J is TRBJ2-2 and V is TRBV29-1; D may correspond to TRBD1 or TRBD2 (5 bases each). The V end was cut by 6 bases, the J end by 4 bases, with 15 bases between. The germline gives CDR1 SQVTM, CDR2 ANQGSEA. The CDR3 length is 14 residues. Partial CDR3 DNA: TGCAGCGTCCGAGGGGCTTTTACCACCGGGGAG. This gives the protein CSVRGAFTTGE. The entire CDR3 reads CSVRGAFTTGELFF.

This clone has a count of ten or more. Sequencing ends 3 residues short of the CDR3 end; the germline J gene provides the rest. The gene calls are TRBV5-1 and TRBJ1-4, with D uncertain. This CDR3 has 16 amino acids. V was clipped by 0 bases and J by 0 bases, with 9 bases between them. Germline V gene lookup returns CDR1 SGHRS and CDR2 YFSETQ. The covered CDR3 bases are TGCGCCAGCAGCTTGGTACTTTCATCAACTAATGAAAAA. Its translation: CASSLVLSSTNEK. The whole CDR3 region reads CASSLVLSSTNEKLFF.

Ten or more counts support this clone. The sequence runs out 3 residues before the end of the CDR3; the remainder is reconstructed from the germline J gene. The chain recombines TRBV19 with TRBJ1-2; possible D gene TRBD1, 6 bases. In germline, CDR1 is LNHDA, CDR2 SQIVND (reference sequence). Trimming removed 5 bases at V and 6 bases at J, with 13 bases between. The CDR3 has 13 amino acids. The DNA read from the CDR3 is TGTGCCAGTAGTCCCGTAGGGGGTCATGGC. It translates to CASSPVGGHG. Given in full, the CDR3 is CASSPVGGHGYTF.

This clone was recorded many times. One end of the junction fails to match germline, which may point to a read error. The read terminates 3 residues before the CDR3 end, so the remaining end is supplied by the germline J gene. The chain recombines TRBV4-2 with TRBJ2-7, with 10 bases lining up with TRBD2. Germline values: CDR1 LGHNA, CDR2 YNFKEQ. CDR3 length equals 15 residues. CDR3 bases read: TGCGCCAGCAGCCAAGAGCGGCTAGCGGGAGCCGAG. Translation gives CASSQERLAGAE. From start to end, the CDR3 is CASSQERLAGAEQYF.

This clone has at least ten counts. The sequenced fragment ends 3 residues before the CDR3 boundary, so the rest is inferred from the germline J gene. The rearrangement joins TRBV19 to TRBJ2-1, with TRBD1 identical over 7 bases. This CDR3 contains 14 residues. Germline lookup yields CDR1 LNHDA and CDR2 SQIVND (reference sequence). The V and J ends lost 4 bases and 2 bases, in that order; junction bases with no gene match: 2. CDR3 bases read: TGTGCCAGTAGTACCGGGACAGCCTACAATGAG. Translated, it gives CASSTGTAYNE. The whole CDR3 sequence is CASSTGTAYNEQFF.

This clone occurred many times. The sequence runs out 3 residues before the end of the CDR3; the remainder is reconstructed from the germline J gene. The chain uses TRBV20-1 and TRBJ1-4; weak D call: TRBD1 (5 bases). This CDR3 comprises 10 residues. Trimming stripped 3 bases from V and 10 bases from J, with 6 bases between. Per the germline V gene, CDR1 is DFQATT and CDR2 is SNEGSKA (reference sequence). This CDR3 is CSARGGKLFF. The CDR3 DNA, read in part, is TGCAGTGCTAGGGGGGGAAAA.

Many counts were recorded for this clone. CDR3: CSATASGAPSGANVLTF. The DNA read from the CDR3 is TGCAGTGCTACCGCTAGCGGGGCTCCCTCTGGGGCCAACGTC. The chain is built from TRBV20-1 and TRBJ2-6; 9 nucleotides match TRBD2. The read halts 3 residues ahead of the CDR3 end, with the missing end drawn from the germline J gene. CDR3 length equals 17 residues. The germline gives CDR1 DFQATT, CDR2 SNEGSKA (reference sequence). With 4 bases clipped from V and 0 bases from J, the junction kept 7 bases outside the gene matches.

In its sample, this clone was seen many times. The DNA ends 3 residues before the CDR3 does, and the rest of the CDR3 is filled in from the germline J gene. The chain combines TRBV5-1 with TRBJ2-7; TRBD1 matches 12 bases. The J segment lost 0 bases and the V segment lost 4 bases, leaving 11 bases of the junction unmatched. The CDR3 is 18 amino acids. Per germline, CDR1 SGHRS and CDR2 YFSETQ. The CDR3: CASSPGTGGVRGSYEQYF. CDR3 bases read: TGCGCCAGCAGCCCCGGGACAGGGGGCGTCCGGGGCTCCTACGAG.

This clone was counted ten times or more. The read terminates 3 residues ahead of where the CDR3 ends, so the germline J gene completes it. This rearrangement joins TRBV19 to TRBJ1-5; 10 bases fit TRBD1. The junction had 5 bases not matched to a gene; V was cut back by 6 bases and J by 6 bases. There are 14 residues in the CDR3. Germline V CDR1 and CDR2: LNHDA, SQIVND (reference sequence). The sequenced CDR3 bases are TGTGCCAGTAGGGACAGGGGGTCCGGTCAGCCC. Amino acids: CASRDRGSGQP. The full CDR3 reads CASRDRGSGQPQHF.

This clone was picked up a small number of times. At one boundary the junction diverges from the germline segment, which might be a read error. The read ends 3 residues before the CDR3 terminus; that terminus is restored from the germline J gene. The chain combines TRBV7-9 with TRBJ2-2, with 7 bases fitting TRBD1. Germline-derived CDR1 and CDR2 are SEHNR and FQNEAQ (reference sequence). This CDR3 region has 14 residues. CDR3 residues: CSSSQGVETGELFF. The sequenced CDR3 bases are TGTTCCAGCAGCCAGGGGGTTGAGACCGGGGAG.

This clone was recorded a few times. The read ends 3 residues shy of where the CDR3 ends; the end is completed using the germline J gene. The genes are TRBV5-1 and TRBJ2-3; the match to TRBD1 covers 8 bases. CDR3 length equals 19 residues. V dropped 0 bases and J dropped 0; count of bases not matched to a gene: 12. Germline loops: CDR1 SGHRS, CDR2 YFSETQ. The CDR3 region is CASSLGVPDRVGSTDTQYF. The CDR3 DNA, read in part, is TGCGCCAGCAGCTTGGGTGTCCCGGACAGGGTGGGTAGCACAGATACG.

This clone was detected ten times or more. The read terminates 3 residues ahead of where the CDR3 ends, so the germline J gene completes it. The chain employs TRBV5-4 and TRBJ2-7; 9 bases line up with TRBD1. The CDR3 is 13 residues long. The V gene's germline CDR1 is SGHNT and CDR2 YYREEE (reference sequence). The junction had 4 bases not matched to a gene; V was cut back by 4 bases and J by 5 bases. This chain's CDR3 is CASSLGQGNEQYF. The DNA read from the CDR3 is TGTGCCAGCAGCCTGGGACAGGGTAACGAG.

In this sample, this clone turned up many times. The CDR3 extends 3 residues past the end of the read, so its final part is completed from the germline J gene. The gene calls are TRBV20-1 and TRBJ2-5, with D perhaps matching TRBD1 (6 bases). CDR3 length: 15 amino acids. CDR1 is DFQATT, CDR2 SNEGSKA, per germline (reference sequence). V was clipped by 0 bases and J by 5 bases, with 16 bases between them. CDR3 bases read: TGCAGTGCTAGAGATCCCCCACCGAGGGGGGAGACC. Amino acid sequence: CSARDPPPRGET. The whole CDR3 reads CSARDPPPRGETQYF.

This clone was seen ten or more times. The CDR3 goes on 3 residues after the read ends, and that part is filled in from the germline J gene. The gene calls are TRBV12-3 or TRBV12-4 and TRBJ2-6; 12 bases match TRBD2. Trimming took 6 bases from V and 2 from J; bases not matched to a gene: 5. The CDR3 sequence is 17 residues long. The CDR3 loop is CASRTTSGRPGANVLTF. CDR3 bases read: TGTGCCAGCAGGACGACTAGCGGGAGACCTGGGGCCAACGTC.

In its sample, this clone was seen many times. The read halts 3 residues ahead of the CDR3 end, with the missing end drawn from the germline J gene. This sequence joins TRBV7-3 and TRBJ1-4, with a possible D match to TRBD1 (6 bases). The V gene's germline CDR1 is SGHTA and CDR2 FQGTGA. The length of the CDR3 is 16 residues. Trimming took off 4 bases at V and 7 bases at J, with 19 bases between the two ends. The part of the CDR3 DNA that was read is TGTGCCAGCAGCTCCGGACAGCTCTCCCCGGGTGAAAAA. The encoded protein is CASSSGQLSPGEK. The complete CDR3 reads CASSSGQLSPGEKLFF.

This clone appeared many times. Read data end 3 residues before the CDR3 end; the end is taken from the germline J gene. The rearrangement uses TRBV10-1 and TRBJ2-3, with 8 bases aligning to TRBD2. The CDR3 spans 15 residues. The germline gives CDR1 WNHNN, CDR2 SYGVQD (reference sequence). V was pared by 6 bases and J by 1 base, with 6 bases of the junction left unmatched. CDR3 bases read: TGCGCCAGCAGCCCAGAAGCGGGAGGCACAGATACG. Protein: CASSPEAGGTDT. The entire CDR3 protein reads CASSPEAGGTDTQYF.

This clone was seen many times. The CDR3 is cut off 3 residues early in the read; its end comes from the germline J gene. This chain connects TRBV7-6 to TRBJ2-5; D is uncertain. The germline CDR1 and CDR2 sequences are SGHVS and FNYEAQ. With 5 bases removed from V and 0 bases from J, the gap between germline ends came to 10 bases. The CDR3 runs 14 residues. The CDR3 DNA, read in part, is TGTGCCAGCAGCCCTCCTATGTACCAAGAGACC. Amino acids: CASSPPMYQET. The entire CDR3 is CASSPPMYQETQYF.

In its sample, this clone was seen many times. The observed sequence ends 3 residues before the CDR3 terminus, with the missing tail filled in from the germline J gene. This rearrangement joins TRBV20-1 to TRBJ2-7, with 7 positions matching TRBD1. The V gene end was trimmed by 6 bases and the J gene end by 5 bases; junction bases not matched to a gene: 10. Per germline, CDR1 DFQATT and CDR2 SNEGSKA (reference sequence). CDR3 length: 13 residues. CDR3 loop: CSARTGAVHEQYF. Incomplete CDR3 DNA: TGCAGTGCCAGAACAGGGGCCGTCCACGAG.